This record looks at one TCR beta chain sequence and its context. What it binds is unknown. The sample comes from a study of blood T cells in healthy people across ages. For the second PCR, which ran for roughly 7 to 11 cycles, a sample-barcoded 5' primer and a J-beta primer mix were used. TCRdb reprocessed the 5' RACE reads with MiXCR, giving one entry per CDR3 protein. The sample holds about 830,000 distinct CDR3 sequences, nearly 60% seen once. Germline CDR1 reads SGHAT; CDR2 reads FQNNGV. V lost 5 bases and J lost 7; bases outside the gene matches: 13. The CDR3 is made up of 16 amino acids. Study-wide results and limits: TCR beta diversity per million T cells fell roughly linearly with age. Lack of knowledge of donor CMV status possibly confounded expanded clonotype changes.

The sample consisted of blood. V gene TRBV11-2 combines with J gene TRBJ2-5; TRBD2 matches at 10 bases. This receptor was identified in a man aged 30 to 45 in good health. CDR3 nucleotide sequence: TGTGCCAGCAGCGGGGCGGGACTAGCGTTTGCAGGGACCCAGTACTTC. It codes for CASSGAGLAFAGTQYF.